The rows below give T cell receptor beta chains drawn from one sample of a study of T cell responses to AZD1222 COVID-19 vaccine. Method: immunoSEQ multiplex PCR; TCRdb's copy keeps in-frame clones and lacks some. The data contain about 64,000 clones, 85% to 95% of them seen just once; the ten biggest clones take up approximately 6.3%. The source was peripheral blood, collected 28 days after the second dose of the MenACWY control vaccine. The receptor set was obtained from an adult who received the MenACWY meningococcal vaccine as a control. Both conserved end residues are part of each CDR3. Clone size is not always given. Where it is, it says once, few, many or a class for expanded clones.

TRBV30	.	TRBJ2-2	CAWRLLWDRQNTGELFF
TRBV28	.	TRBJ1-2	CASTTLGQGGYTF
TRBV10-2	.	TRBJ2-7	CASSDWGEQYF
TRBV3-1/TRBV3-2	.	TRBJ2-6	CASSPKAGTAFSGANVLTF
TRBV19	.	TRBJ2-3	CASGREGLTDTQYF
TRBV10-2	.	TRBJ1-5	CATTDRAINQPQHF
TRBV5-1	.	TRBJ1-1	CASTPNTRNTEAFF
TRBV18	.	TRBJ2-7	CASSPQGDEQYF
TRBV30	few	TRBJ1-4	CASHRGLQLFF
TRBV4-1	.	TRBJ2-2	CASSPPLRGSGELFF
TRBV28	.	TRBJ1-4	CASSSSGQGRNEKLFF
TRBV19	.	TRBJ1-6	CATQGGGEQRGDSPLHF
TRBV18	.	TRBJ2-2	CASSPPNTGELFF
TRBV29-1	.	TRBJ2-5	CSVGAADGGSTQYF
TRBV5-4	.	TRBJ2-1	CASRPGSSSYNEQFF
TRBV27	.	TRBJ1-4	CASSRLMPGEKLFF
TRBV2	.	TRBJ1-3	CASSEQGRVSGNTIYF
TRBV5-4	.	TRBJ1-6	CASSLGDRGGSPLHF
TRBV5-4	.	TRBJ2-1	CASSPTSGGYNEQFF
TRBV19	.	TRBJ1-1	CASSGTGDQAFF
TRBV11-1	.	TRBJ1-1	CASSPRGARVTTEAFF
TRBV3-1/TRBV3-2	.	TRBJ2-1	CASSQEIVPTFSEQFF
TRBV27	.	TRBJ2-2	CAIGREPAGELFF
TRBV6-5	.	TRBJ2-7	CASSYSLARDYEQYF
TRBV3-1/TRBV3-2	.	TRBJ2-3	CASSQSGTQYF
TRBV12-3/TRBV12-4	.	TRBJ1-1	CASSRQVNTEAFF
TRBV28	.	TRBJ1-1	CASSFPDYISEAFF
TRBV27	.	TRBJ2-3	CASSFRRTGGDTQYF
TRBV19	.	TRBJ1-2	CASSTTGGGYNGYTF
TRBV10-3	.	TRBJ2-1	CAIGTSGHNEQFF
TRBV28	.	TRBJ2-3	CASSPELSGTDTQYF
TRBV6-5	.	TRBJ1-1	CASSYATGGANTEAFF
TRBV24-1	.	TRBJ2-1	CATSDSGGMGNEQFF
TRBV12-3/TRBV12-4	.	TRBJ1-2	CASSSLIGEGYTF
TRBV12-3/TRBV12-4	.	TRBJ2-5	CASSLALGETQYF
TRBV10-3	few	TRBJ2-7	CAIRSQAGSSYEQYF
TRBV5-1	.	TRBJ1-4	CASSLQGAGNEKLFF
TRBV7-9	few	TRBJ2-7	CASSPLTQRSHYEQYF
TRBV7-2	.	TRBJ2-2	CASSLASLAGGELFF
TRBV29-1	.	TRBJ1-1	CSVEEGPNTEAFF
TRBV4-1	.	TRBJ1-6	CASSPTQGSHSPLHF
TRBV28	.	TRBJ2-2	CASSFATSGRGTGELFF
TRBV2	once	TRBJ1-5	CAIGQASNQPQHF
TRBV28	few	TRBJ2-7	CASNYRAGETLVAEQYF
TRBV5-6	.	TRBJ1-5	CASSSGGGQPQHF
TRBV7-6	.	TRBJ2-7	CASSLKQGASYEQYF
TRBV6-1	.	TRBJ1-5	CASSEPGDSNQPQHF
TRBV7-9	.	TRBJ1-2	CASSLSAGYGYTF
TRBV7-9	.	TRBJ1-1	CASSPKRQRGRENTEAFF
TRBV10-3	.	TRBJ2-2	CAISDTGENTGELFF
TRBV2	.	TRBJ1-1	CASIRPTRTEAFF
TRBV5-1	.	TRBJ2-7	CASSLGSGGYYEQYF
TRBV7-2	once	TRBJ2-1	CASSLGGSNYNEQFF
TRBV4-1	.	TRBJ1-6	CASSPDRGGNSPLHF
TRBV2	.	TRBJ2-2	CASSETLAGPTGELFF
TRBV30	.	TRBJ1-6	CAWSQGQGGSPLHF
TRBV3-1/TRBV3-2	.	TRBJ2-6	CASSPVGGAIKGANVLTF
TRBV28	once	TRBJ2-7	CASSLHRGSYEQYF
TRBV5-1	.	TRBJ1-3	CASSQGGGSGNTIYF